The 16 T cell receptor beta chains below were found in one sample sequenced in a study of cytomegalovirus exposure and HLA in healthy donors. PCR was performed using 60 Vbeta and 13 Jbeta primers. The repertoire was sequenced with immunoSEQ multiplex PCR; TCRdb's copy has only in-frame clones and lacks some. Among 120,000 to 150,000 clones listed, less than 90% were seen once. The sequencing input was PBMCs. Receptor source: a boy between 2 and 10 years old in good health and CMV-seronegative.

The CDR3 loop reads CASSHRDRVSGNTIYF. The CDR3 bases are TGTGCCAGCAGTCATAGAGACAGGGTTTCTGGAAACACCATATATTTT. This rearrangement joins TRBV7-8 to TRBJ1-3; the match to TRBD1 covers 7 bases. Germline CDR1 reads SGHVS; CDR2 reads FQNEAQ. The CDR3 runs to 16 residues. Unmatched junction bases numbered 9, after V lost 6 bases and J lost 1 base.

The chain is built from TRBV19 and TRBJ2-1, with 12 bases fitting TRBD2. Germline-derived CDR1 and CDR2 are LNHDA and SQIVND (reference sequence). V lost 1 base to trimming and J lost 4 bases; unmatched junction nucleotides: 11. CDR3 length: 19 residues. The CDR3: CASSIGTRGTSGQYNEQFF. In DNA form, the CDR3 reads TGTGCCAGTAGTATAGGGACACGAGGGACTAGCGGGCAGTACAATGAGCAGTTCTTC.

The rearrangement links TRBV6-6 to TRBJ1-5; TRBD1 matches at 7 bases. The CDR3 consists of 14 residues. Germline lookup yields CDR1 MNHNY and CDR2 SVGAGI (reference sequence). With 5 bases clipped from V and 2 bases from J, the junction kept 3 bases outside the gene matches. The CDR3 loop is CASSPDRGNQPQHF. CDR3 nucleotides: TGTGCCAGCAGTCCCGACAGGGGCAATCAGCCCCAGCATTTT.

The chain uses TRBV7-9 and TRBJ1-1; D is unclear. The CDR3 extends over 15 amino acids. V shed 5 bases and J shed 3 bases, with 16 bases lying between them. CDR1 is SEHNR, CDR2 FQNEAQ, per germline (reference sequence). CDR3 loop: CASSRYLQHHTEAFF. Here the CDR3 DNA reads TGTGCCAGCAGCAGGTACCTACAGCACCACACTGAAGCTTTCTTT.

This chain connects TRBV19 to TRBJ2-1; D is undetermined. There are 11 residues in the CDR3. Germline CDR1 and CDR2: LNHDA and SQIVND (reference sequence). Trimming shortened V by 4 bases and J by 10 bases, and 8 bases separated the two germline ends. Written as DNA, the CDR3 is TGTGCCAGTAGTAACGGTGCGGAGCAGTTCTTC. Encoded protein: CASSNGAEQFF.

The chain couples TRBV7-3 to TRBJ2-7; 7 bases fit TRBD2. CDR3 size: 13 residues. Germline trimming cut 5 bases from V and 7 bases from J; bases unmatched to any gene: 8. CDR1 and CDR2 (germline): SGHTA, FQGTGA. The DNA for the CDR3 is TGTGCCAGCAGCGCCACTAGCGAAGGGGAGCAGTACTTC. Protein: CASSATSEGEQYF.

The V gene is TRBV6-5, the J gene TRBJ2-7, with a possible D match to TRBD2 (5 bases). Trimming shortened V by 6 bases and J by 2 bases, and 17 bases separated the two germline ends. This CDR3 is 15 amino acids long. The germline V gene has CDR1 MNHEY and CDR2 SVGAGI. Here the CDR3 DNA reads TGTGCCAGCAGCCCCGGTGGACTCGGCGCCTACGAGCAGTACTTC. Its protein is CASSPGGLGAYEQYF.

The V gene is TRBV27, the J gene TRBJ2-4; 7 bases map to TRBD1. The germline V gene encodes CDR1 MNHEY and CDR2 SMNVEV (reference sequence). This CDR3 contains 16 residues. Trimming at V came to 2 bases and at J to 6 bases, leaving 10 bases not matched to a gene. The CDR3 protein is CASSLVQGEWGNIQYF. CDR3 nucleotides: TGTGCCAGCAGTTTAGTGCAGGGGGAGTGGGGAAACATTCAGTACTTC.

This chain connects TRBV7-8 to TRBJ1-2; 9 bases line up with TRBD1. The V and J ends lost 5 bases and 4 bases, in that order; junction bases with no gene match: 8. The CDR3 contains 15 residues. Per germline, CDR1 SGHVS and CDR2 FQNEAQ. The DNA of the CDR3 is TGTGCCAGCAGCCGATACGAGACAGGGGGCTATGGCTACACCTTC. Protein sequence: CASSRYETGGYGYTF.

This clone was picked up one time. This chain connects TRBV6-5 to TRBJ2-2; 7 bases match TRBD1. Per the germline V gene, CDR1 is MNHEY and CDR2 is SVGAGI. This CDR3 region has 15 residues. V was pared by 1 base and J by 4 bases, with 3 bases of the junction left unmatched. The CDR3 DNA reads TGTGCCAGCAGTTACTTCACAGGGGTCACCGGGGAGCTGTTTTTT. Its protein product is CASSYFTGVTGELFF.

The CDR3 loop reads CASTPGGTYGYTF. The CDR3 DNA follows: TGTGCCAGCACCCCCGGGGGTACCTATGGCTACACCTTC. The chain is built from TRBV28 and TRBJ1-2; weak D call: TRBD1 (5 bases). Trimming pared 7 bases from V and 4 bases from J, leaving 13 bases between. CDR1 is MDHEN and CDR2 is SYDVKM in the germline V gene. The CDR3 runs 13 residues.

This chain links TRBV7-9 with TRBJ1-6; no clear D gene. Germline lookup yields CDR1 SEHNR and CDR2 FQNEAQ (reference sequence). Trimming took 8 bases from V and 5 from J, leaving 13 bases between them. The CDR3 spans 14 residues. The CDR3 region has the DNA TGTGCCAGCGGACTGTGGGGTAATAATTCACCCCTCCACTTT. Protein product: CASGLWGNNSPLHF.

The CDR3 DNA follows: TGCGCCAGCAGCCCGACGACTAGCGGGAATGAGCAGTTCTTC. This sequence encodes CASSPTTSGNEQFF. This chain uses TRBV5-1 with TRBJ2-1; 10 bases align to TRBD2. Trimming at V came to 4 bases and at J to 7 bases, leaving 5 bases not matched to a gene. The V gene's germline CDR1 is SGHRS and CDR2 YFSETQ. The CDR3 is made up of 14 amino acids.

This clone showed up just once. The genes are TRBV4-2 and TRBJ2-4; a possible D gene is TRBD2 (6 bases). Trimming took 1 base from V and 5 from J, leaving 18 bases between them. Germline values: CDR1 LGHNA, CDR2 YNFKEQ. This CDR3 spans 17 amino acids. CDR3 DNA: TGTGCCAGCAGCCAAGTATGGTCCGGGAGAGTGGAAAACATTCAGTACTTC. Its protein is CASSQVWSGRVENIQYF.

A remark on this clone: The junction and the germline gene differ at one end; a read error may be behind it. The same CDR3 can be traced to other DNA sequences in this sample. The chain couples TRBV30 to TRBJ2-7, with a weak D call TRBD2 (5 bases). Germline V gene sequence: CDR1 GTSNPN, CDR2 SVGIG (reference sequence). CDR3 size: 11 residues. The CDR3 DNA sequence: TGCGCCTGGAGTAGAGGGTACGAGCAGTACTTC. It translates to CAWSRGYEQYF.

The chain recombines TRBV4-1 with TRBJ1-5; 8 bases agree with TRBD1. The CDR3 loop spans 15 amino acids. Germline CDR1 is MGHRA and CDR2 is YSYEKL. V trimming: 5 bases; J trimming: 1 base; junction bases outside the gene matches: 4. DNA for the CDR3: TGCGCCAGCAGCGCCCGGGACAGGAGCAATCAGCCCCAGCATTTT. Residues: CASSARDRSNQPQHF.